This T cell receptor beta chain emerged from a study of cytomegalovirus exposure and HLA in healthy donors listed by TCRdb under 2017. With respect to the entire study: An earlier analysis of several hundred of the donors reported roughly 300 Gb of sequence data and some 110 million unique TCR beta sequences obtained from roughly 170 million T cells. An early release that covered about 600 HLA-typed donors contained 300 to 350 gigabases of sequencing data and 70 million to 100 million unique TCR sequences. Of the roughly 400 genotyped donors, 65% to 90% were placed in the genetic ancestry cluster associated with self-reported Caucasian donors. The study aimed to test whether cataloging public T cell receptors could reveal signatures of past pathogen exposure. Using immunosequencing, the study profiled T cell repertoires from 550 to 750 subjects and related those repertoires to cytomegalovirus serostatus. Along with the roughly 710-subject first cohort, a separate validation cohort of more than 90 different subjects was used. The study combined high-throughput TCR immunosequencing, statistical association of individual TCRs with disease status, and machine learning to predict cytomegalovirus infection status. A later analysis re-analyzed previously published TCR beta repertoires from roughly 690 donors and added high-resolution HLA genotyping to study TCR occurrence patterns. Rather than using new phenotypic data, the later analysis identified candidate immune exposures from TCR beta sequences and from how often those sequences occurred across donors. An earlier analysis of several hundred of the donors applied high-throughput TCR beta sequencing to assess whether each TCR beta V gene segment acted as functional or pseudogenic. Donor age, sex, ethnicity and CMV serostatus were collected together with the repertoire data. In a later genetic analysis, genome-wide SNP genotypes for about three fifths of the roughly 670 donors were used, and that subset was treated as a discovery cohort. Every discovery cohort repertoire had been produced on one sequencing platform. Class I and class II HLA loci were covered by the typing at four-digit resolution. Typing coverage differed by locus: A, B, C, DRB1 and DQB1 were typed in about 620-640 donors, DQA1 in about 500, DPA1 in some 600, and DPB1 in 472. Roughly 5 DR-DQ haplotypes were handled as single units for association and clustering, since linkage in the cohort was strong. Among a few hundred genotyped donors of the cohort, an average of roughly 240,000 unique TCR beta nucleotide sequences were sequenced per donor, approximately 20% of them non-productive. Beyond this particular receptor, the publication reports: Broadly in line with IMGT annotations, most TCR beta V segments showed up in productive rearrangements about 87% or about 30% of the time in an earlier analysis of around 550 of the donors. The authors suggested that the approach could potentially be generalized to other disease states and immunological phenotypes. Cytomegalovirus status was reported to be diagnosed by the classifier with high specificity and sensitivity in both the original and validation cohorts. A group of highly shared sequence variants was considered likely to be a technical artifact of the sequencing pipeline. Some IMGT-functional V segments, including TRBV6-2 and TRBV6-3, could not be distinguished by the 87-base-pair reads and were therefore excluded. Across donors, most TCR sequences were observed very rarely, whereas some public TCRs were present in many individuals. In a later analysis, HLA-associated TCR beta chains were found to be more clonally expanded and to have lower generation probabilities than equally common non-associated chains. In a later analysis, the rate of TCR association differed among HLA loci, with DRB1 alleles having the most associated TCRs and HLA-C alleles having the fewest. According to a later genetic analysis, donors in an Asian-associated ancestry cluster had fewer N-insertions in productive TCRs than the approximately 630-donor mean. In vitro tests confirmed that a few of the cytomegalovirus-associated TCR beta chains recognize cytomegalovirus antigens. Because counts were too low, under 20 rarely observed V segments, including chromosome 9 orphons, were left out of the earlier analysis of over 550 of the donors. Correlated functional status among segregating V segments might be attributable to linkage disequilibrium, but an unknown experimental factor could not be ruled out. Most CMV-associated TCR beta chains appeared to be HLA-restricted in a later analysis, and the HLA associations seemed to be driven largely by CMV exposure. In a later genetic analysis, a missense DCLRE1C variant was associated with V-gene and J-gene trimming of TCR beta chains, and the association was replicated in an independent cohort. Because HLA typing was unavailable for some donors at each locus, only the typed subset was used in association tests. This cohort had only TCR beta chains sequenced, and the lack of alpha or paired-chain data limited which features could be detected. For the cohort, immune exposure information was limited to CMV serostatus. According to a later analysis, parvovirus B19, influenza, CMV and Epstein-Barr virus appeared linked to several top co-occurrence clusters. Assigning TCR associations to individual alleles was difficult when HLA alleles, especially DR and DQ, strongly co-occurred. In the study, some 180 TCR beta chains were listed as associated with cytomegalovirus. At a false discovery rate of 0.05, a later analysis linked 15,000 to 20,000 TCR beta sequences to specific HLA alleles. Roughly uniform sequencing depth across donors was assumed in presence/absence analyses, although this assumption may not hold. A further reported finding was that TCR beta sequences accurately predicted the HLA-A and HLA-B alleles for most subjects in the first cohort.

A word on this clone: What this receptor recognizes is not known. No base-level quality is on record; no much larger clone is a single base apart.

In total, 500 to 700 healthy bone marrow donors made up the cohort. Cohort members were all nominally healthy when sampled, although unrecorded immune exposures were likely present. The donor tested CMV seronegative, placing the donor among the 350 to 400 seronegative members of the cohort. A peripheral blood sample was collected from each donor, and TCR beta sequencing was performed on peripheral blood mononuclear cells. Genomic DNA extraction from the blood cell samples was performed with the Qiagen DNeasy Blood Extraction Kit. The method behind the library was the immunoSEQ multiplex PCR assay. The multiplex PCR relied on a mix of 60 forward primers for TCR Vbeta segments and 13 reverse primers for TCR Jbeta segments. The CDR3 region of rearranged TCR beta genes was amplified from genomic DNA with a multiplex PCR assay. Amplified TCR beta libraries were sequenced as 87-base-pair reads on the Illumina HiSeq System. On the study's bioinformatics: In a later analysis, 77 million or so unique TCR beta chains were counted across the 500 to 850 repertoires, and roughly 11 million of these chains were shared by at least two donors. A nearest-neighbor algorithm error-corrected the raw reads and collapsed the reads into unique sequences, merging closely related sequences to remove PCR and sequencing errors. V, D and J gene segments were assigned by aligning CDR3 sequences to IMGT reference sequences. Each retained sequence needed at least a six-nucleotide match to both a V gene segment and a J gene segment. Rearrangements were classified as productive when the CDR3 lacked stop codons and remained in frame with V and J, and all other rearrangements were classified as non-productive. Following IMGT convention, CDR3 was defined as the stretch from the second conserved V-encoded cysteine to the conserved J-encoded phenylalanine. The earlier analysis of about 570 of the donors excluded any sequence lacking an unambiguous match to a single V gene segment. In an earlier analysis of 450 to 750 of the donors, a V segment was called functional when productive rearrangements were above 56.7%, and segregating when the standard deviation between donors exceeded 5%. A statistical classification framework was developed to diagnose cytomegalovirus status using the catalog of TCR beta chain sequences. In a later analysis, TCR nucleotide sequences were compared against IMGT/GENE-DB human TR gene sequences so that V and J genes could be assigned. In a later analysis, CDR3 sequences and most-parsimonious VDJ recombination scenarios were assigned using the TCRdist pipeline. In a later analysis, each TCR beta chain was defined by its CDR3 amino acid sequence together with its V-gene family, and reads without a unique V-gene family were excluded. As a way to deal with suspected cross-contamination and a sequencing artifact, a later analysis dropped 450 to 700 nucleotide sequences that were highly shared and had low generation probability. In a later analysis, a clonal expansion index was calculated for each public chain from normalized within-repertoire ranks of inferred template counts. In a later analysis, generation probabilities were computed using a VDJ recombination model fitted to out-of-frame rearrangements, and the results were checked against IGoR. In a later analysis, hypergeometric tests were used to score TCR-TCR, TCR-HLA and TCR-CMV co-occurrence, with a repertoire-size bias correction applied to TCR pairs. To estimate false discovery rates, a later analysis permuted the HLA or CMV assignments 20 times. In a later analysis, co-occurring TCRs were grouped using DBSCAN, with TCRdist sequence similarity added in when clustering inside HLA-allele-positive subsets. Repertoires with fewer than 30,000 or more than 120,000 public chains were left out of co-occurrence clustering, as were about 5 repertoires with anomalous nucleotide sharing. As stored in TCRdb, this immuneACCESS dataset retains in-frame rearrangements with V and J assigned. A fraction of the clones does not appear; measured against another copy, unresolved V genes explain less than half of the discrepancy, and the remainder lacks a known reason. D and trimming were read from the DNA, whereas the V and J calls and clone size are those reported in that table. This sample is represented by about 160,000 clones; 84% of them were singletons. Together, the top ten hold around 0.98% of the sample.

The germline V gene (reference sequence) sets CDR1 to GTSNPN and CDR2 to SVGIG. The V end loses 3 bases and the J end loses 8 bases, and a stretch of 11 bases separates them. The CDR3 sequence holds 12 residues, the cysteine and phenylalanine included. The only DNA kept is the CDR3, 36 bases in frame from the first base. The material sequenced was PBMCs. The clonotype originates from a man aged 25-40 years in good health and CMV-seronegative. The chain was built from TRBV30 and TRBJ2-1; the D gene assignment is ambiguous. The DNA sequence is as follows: TGTGCCTGGAGCCCTTCGCGAGATGAGCAGTTCTTC. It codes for CAWSPSRDEQFF.